A single sample is the source of the 5 T cell receptor beta chains below, sequenced in a study of blood T cell repertoires in COVID-19. Profiled with immunoSEQ multiplex PCR; TCRdb holds only in-frame clones, not every one. The table has 160,000 or so clones, 60% to 85% seen once. The sample consisted of peripheral blood. These receptors came from a woman aged 55 to 70 with COVID-19, enrolled during active disease.

The chain combines TRBV20-1 with TRBJ2-5, with a tentative D call TRBD2 (6 bases). In germline, CDR1 is DFQATT, CDR2 SNEGSKA (reference sequence). Trimming removed 3 bases from V and 1 base from J, with 6 bases in between. The CDR3 has 12 residues. CDR3 in amino acids: CSASSGQETQYF. The CDR3 DNA reads as TGCAGTGCTAGTAGCGGCCAAGAGACCCAGTACTTC.

The chain combines TRBV6-2 or TRBV6-3 with TRBJ1-4; TRBD1 is a possible D gene (5 bases). CDR1 MNHEY and CDR2 SVGEGT come from the germline V gene. Trimming took 5 bases from V and 8 from J, leaving 18 bases between them. CDR3 length: 15 residues. In DNA form, the CDR3 reads TGTGCCAGCAGTCGCCCCCGGGGGAACGAGGAAAAACTGTTTTTT. Translated, it gives CASSRPRGNEEKLFF.

The chain couples TRBV7-8 to TRBJ2-7; 11 positions agree with TRBD2. V gave up 5 bases and J gave up 7 bases; unmatched junction bases: 16. This CDR3 contains 17 residues. Germline V gives CDR1 SGHVS, CDR2 FQNEAQ. The CDR3 reads CASSPPSGRSISKEQYF. CDR3 nucleotide sequence: TGTGCCAGCAGCCCCCCTAGCGGGAGGTCGATAAGCAAAGAGCAGTACTTC.

This clone has just one count. V gene TRBV7-9 combines with J gene TRBJ1-2, with 8 positions matching TRBD1. The CDR3 extends over 15 amino acids. Germline loops: CDR1 SEHNR, CDR2 FQNEAQ (reference sequence). The V and J ends lost 5 bases and 4 bases, in that order; junction bases with no gene match: 9. CDR3 bases: TGTGCCAGCAGCCCGGTCCCGGGACAGGCCTATGGCTACACCTTC. This translates into CASSPVPGQAYGYTF.

The chain is built from TRBV19 and TRBJ1-6; D not resolved. Per germline, CDR1 LNHDA and CDR2 SQIVND (reference sequence). The ends were cut back, 3 bases at V and 2 bases at J, with 8 bases in the middle. This CDR3 has 15 amino acids. CDR3 nucleotide sequence: TGTGCCAGTAGTATCGACAACACCTATAATTCACCCCTCCACTTT. This gives the protein CASSIDNTYNSPLHF.